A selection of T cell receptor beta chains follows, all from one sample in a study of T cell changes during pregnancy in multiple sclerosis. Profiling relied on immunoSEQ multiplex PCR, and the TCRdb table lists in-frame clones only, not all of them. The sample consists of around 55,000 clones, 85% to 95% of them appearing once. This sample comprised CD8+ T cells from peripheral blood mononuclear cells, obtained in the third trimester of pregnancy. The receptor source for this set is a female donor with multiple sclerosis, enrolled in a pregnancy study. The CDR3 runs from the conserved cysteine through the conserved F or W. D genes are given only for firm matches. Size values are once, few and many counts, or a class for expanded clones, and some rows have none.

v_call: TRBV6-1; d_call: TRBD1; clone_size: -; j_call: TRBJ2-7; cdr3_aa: CASSDKGQAYEQYF; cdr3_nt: TGTGCCAGCAGTGACAAGGGACAGGCCTACGAGCAGTACTTC
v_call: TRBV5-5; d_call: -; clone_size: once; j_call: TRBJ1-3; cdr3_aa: CASSQDSFSGNTIYF; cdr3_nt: TGTGCCAGCAGCCAGGACAGTTTTTCTGGAAACACCATATATTTT
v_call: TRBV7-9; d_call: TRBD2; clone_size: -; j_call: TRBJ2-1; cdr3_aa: CASSSRYRTKTSRYNEQFF; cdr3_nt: TGTGCCAGCAGCTCGCGATACAGGACGAAGACTAGCCGCTACAATGAGCAGTTCTTC
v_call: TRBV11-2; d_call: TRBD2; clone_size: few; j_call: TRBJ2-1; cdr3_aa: CASSPSAGAGHEQFF; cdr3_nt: TGTGCCAGCAGCCCATCAGCGGGAGCGGGGCATGAGCAGTTCTTC
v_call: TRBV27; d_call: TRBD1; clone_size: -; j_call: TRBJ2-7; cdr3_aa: CARRQGPSYEQYF; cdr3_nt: TGTGCCAGACGACAGGGGCCCAGCTACGAGCAGTACTTC
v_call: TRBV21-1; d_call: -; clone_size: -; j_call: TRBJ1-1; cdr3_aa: CASTSGGRGMNTEAFF; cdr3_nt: TGTGCCAGCACCTCAGGGGGCCGGGGGATGAACACTGAAGCTTTCTTT
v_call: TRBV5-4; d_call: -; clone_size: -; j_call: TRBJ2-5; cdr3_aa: CASSPPLQGGQETQYF; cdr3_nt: TGTGCCAGCAGCCCCCCGTTACAGGGGGGGCAAGAGACCCAGTACTTC
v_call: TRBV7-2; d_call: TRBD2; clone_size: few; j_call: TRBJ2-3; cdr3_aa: CASSMTSESTDTQYF; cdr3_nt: TGTGCCAGCAGCATGACTAGCGAAAGCACAGATACGCAGTATTTT
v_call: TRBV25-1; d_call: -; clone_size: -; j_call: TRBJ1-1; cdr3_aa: CASSEAGLNTEAFF; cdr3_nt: TGTGCCAGCAGTGAGGCGGGCCTGAACACTGAAGCTTTCTTT
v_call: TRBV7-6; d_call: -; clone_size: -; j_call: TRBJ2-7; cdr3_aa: CASSLEANSYEQYF; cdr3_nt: TGTGCCAGCAGCTTAGAGGCGAACAGCTACGAGCAGTACTTC
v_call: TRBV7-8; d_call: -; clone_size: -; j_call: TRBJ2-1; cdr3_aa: CASSLVKGDEQFF; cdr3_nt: TGTGCCAGCAGCTTAGTAAAGGGGGATGAGCAGTTCTTC
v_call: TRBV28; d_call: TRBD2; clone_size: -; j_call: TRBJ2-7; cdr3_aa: CASSSERESSYEQYF; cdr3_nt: TGTGCCAGCAGTTCCGAGCGGGAGTCCTCCTACGAGCAGTACTTC
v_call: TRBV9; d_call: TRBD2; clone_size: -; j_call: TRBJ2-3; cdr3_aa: CASSVAGYGGRASDTQYF; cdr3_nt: TGTGCCAGCAGCGTAGCTGGTTACGGCGGGAGAGCGTCGGATACGCAGTATTTT
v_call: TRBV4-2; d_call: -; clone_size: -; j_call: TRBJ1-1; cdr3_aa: CASSQPLSRVNTEAFF; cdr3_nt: TGTGCCAGCAGCCAACCGCTGTCCCGGGTGAACACTGAAGCTTTCTTT
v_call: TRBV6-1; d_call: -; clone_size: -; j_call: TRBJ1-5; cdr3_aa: CASSEAAWQAGRQPQHF; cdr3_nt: TGTGCCAGCAGTGAAGCGGCGTGGCAGGCGGGTCGTCAGCCCCAGCATTTT
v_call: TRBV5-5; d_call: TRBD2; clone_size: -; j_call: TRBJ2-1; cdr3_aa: CASSWSGSSYNEQFF; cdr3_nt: TGTGCCAGCAGCTGGAGCGGGAGTTCCTACAATGAGCAGTTCTTC
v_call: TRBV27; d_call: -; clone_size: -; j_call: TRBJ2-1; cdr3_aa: CASSTDTYSYNEQFF; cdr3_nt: TGTGCCAGCAGTACGGACACCTACTCCTACAATGAGCAGTTCTTC
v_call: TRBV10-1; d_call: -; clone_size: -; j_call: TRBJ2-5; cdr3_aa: CASSGGQRETQYF; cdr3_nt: TGCGCCAGCAGTGGAGGACAGCGAGAGACCCAGTACTTC
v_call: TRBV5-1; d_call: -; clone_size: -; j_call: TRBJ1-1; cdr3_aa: CASSFQGGEAFF; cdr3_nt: TGCGCCAGCAGCTTCCAGGGTGGGGAAGCTTTCTTT
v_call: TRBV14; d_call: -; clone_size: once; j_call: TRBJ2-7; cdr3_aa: CASSQGWTYEQYF; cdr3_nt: TGTGCCAGCAGTCAGGGGTGGACCTACGAGCAGTACTTC
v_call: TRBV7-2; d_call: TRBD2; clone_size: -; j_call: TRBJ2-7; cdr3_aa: CASSISGMSYEQYF; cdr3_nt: TGTGCCAGCAGCATTAGCGGGATGTCCTACGAGCAGTACTTC
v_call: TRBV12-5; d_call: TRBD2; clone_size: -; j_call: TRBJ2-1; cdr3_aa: CASGQNIAGAANEQFF; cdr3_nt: TGTGCTAGTGGTCAAAACATAGCGGGAGCCGCCAATGAGCAGTTCTTC
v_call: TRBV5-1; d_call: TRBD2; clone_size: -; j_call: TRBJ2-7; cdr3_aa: CASSSGRALEGYEQYF; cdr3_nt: TGCGCCAGCAGCTCTGGGAGGGCCCTAGAGGGGTACGAGCAGTACTTC
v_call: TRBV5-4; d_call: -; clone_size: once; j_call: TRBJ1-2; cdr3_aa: CASSFGGEDGYTF; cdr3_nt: TGTGCCAGCAGCTTTGGGGGGGAAGACGGCTACACCTTC
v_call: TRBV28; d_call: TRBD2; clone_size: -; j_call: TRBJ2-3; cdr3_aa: CASSSGTSGSGGTDTQYF; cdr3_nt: TGTGCCAGCAGTTCCGGGACTAGCGGGAGCGGGGGCACAGATACGCAGTATTTT
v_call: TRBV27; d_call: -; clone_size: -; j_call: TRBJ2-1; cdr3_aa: CASSFLFDEQFF; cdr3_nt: TGTGCCAGCAGTTTCCTGTTCGATGAGCAGTTCTTC
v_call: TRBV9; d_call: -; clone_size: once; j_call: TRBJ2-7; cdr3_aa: CASSALAIGHEQYF; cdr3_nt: TGTGCCAGCAGCGCGCTAGCTATCGGGCACGAGCAGTACTTC
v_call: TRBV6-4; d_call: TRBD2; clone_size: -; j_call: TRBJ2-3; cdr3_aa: CASSDGEGGTDTQYF; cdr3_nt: TGTGCCAGCAGTGACGGGGAGGGTGGCACAGATACGCAGTATTTT
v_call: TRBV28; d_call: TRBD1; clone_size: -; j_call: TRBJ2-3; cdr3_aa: CASSSTGTGSSTDTQYF; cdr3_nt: TGTGCCAGCAGCTCGACCGGGACAGGGAGTTCCACAGATACGCAGTATTTT
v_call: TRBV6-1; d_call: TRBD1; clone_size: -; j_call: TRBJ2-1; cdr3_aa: CASSEWDSYNEQFF; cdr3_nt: TGTGCCAGCAGTGAGTGGGACAGCTACAATGAGCAGTTCTTC
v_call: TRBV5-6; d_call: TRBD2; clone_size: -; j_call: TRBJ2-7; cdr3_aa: CASSFNGGGASYEQYF; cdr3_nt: TGTGCCAGCAGTTTCAACGGGGGGGGCGCATCCTACGAGCAGTACTTC
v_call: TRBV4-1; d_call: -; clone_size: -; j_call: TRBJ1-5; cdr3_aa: CASSQGWDGTNQPQHF; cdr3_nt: TGCGCCAGCAGCCAAGGGTGGGACGGGACAAATCAGCCCCAGCATTTT
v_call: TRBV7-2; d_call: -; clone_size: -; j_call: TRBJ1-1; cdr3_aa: CASSLGTVGYTEAFF; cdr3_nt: TGTGCCAGCAGCTTAGGGACAGTGGGTTACACTGAAGCTTTCTTT
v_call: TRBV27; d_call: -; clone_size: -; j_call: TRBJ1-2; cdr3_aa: CASSSYRVPNYGYTF; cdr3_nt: TGTGCCAGCAGTTCCTACAGGGTCCCTAACTATGGCTACACCTTC
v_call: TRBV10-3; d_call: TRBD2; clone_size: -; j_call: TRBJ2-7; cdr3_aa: CAISGGRAGGSYEQYF; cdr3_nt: TGTGCCATCAGTGGGGGTAGAGCGGGAGGCTCCTACGAGCAGTACTTC
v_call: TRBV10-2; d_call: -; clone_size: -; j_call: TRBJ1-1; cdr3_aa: CASSELLGAGDMDTEAFF; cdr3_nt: TGCGCCAGCAGTGAATTACTCGGGGCAGGGGATATGGACACTGAAGCTTTCTTT
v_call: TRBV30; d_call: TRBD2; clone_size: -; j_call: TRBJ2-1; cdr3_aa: CAWAFSGSSYNEQFF; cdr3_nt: TGTGCCTGGGCCTTTAGCGGGAGCTCCTACAATGAGCAGTTCTTC
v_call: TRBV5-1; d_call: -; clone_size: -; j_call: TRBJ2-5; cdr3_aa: CASSPGDGSSETQYF; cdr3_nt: TGCGCCAGCAGCCCGGGGGACGGGAGCTCGGAGACCCAGTACTTC
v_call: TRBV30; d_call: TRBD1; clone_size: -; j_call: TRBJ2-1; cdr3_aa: CAWTTGVEEQFF; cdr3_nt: TGTGCCTGGACTACAGGGGTGGAGGAGCAGTTCTTC
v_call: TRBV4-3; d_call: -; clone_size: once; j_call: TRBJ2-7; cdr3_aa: CASSQDLGDRSSYEQYF; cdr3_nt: TGCGCCAGCAGCCAAGATCTCGGGGATAGGAGCTCCTACGAGCAGTACTTC
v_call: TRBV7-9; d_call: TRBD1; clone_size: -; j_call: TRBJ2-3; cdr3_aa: CASSPRDRVKGDTQYF; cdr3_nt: TGTGCCAGCAGCCCACGGGACAGGGTGAAGGGAGATACGCAGTATTTT
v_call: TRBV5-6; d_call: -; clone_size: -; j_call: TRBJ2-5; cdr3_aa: CASSLLLAEQETQYF; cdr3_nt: TGTGCCAGCAGCTTGCTCCTCGCGGAACAAGAGACCCAGTACTTC
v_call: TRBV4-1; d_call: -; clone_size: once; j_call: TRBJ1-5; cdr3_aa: CASSRVGEGQPQHF; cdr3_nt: TGCGCCAGCAGCCGTGTGGGAGAAGGACAGCCCCAGCATTTT
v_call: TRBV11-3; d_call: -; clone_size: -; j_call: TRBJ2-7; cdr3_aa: CASSFGGGGEQYF; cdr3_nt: TGTGCCAGCAGCTTTGGAGGGGGCGGTGAGCAGTACTTC
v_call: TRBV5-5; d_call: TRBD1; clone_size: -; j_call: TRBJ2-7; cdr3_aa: CASSPWDSPYEQYF; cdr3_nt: TGTGCCAGCAGCCCCTGGGACAGCCCCTACGAGCAGTACTTC
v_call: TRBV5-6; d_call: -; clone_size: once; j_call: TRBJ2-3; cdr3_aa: CASSHQGSDTQYF; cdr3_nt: TGTGCCAGCAGTCACCAGGGTAGTGATACGCAGTATTTT
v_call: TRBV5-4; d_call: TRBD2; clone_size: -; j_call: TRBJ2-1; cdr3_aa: CASSLGLAVSTYNEQFF; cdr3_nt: TGTGCCAGCAGCCTAGGACTAGCGGTGTCGACCTACAATGAGCAGTTCTTC
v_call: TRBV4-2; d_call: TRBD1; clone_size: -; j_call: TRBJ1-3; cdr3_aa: CASSWANTGAGNTIYF; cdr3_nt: TGTGCCAGCAGCTGGGCGAATACAGGGGCTGGAAACACCATATATTTT
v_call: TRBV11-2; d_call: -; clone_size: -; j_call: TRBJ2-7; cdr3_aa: CASSLSSEGQYF; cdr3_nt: TGTGCCAGCAGCTTGTCTAGCGAAGGGCAGTACTTC